Presented here are 13 T cell receptor beta chains from one specimen sequenced in a study of T-cell memory formation after mild COVID-19. TCRdb fed the 5' RACE reads into MiXCR, producing one record per CDR3 protein. The data contain roughly 300,000 distinct CDR3 sequences, less than 9.5% of them singletons. The specimen sequenced was PBMCs or a T cell subset sorted from them (not recorded which). These receptors were obtained from a man younger than 35 who had mild COVID-19 (a few samples of this study predate the infection). Cell type and time point are not known.

Only a few counts were recorded for this clonotype. The chain joins TRBV20-1 to TRBJ1-5; D remains ambiguous. The CDR3 totals 11 residues. V lost 3 bases and J lost 3, with 3 bases in between. Germline values: CDR1 DFQATT, CDR2 SNEGSKA (reference sequence). The CDR3 coding sequence is TGCAGTGCTAGGATCAATCAGCCCCAGCATTTT. This codes for CSARINQPQHF.

This clonotype was seen many times. The CDR3 sequence is CASSPRRGANTGELFF. In nucleotides, the CDR3 is TGTGCCAGCAGCCCTCGACGCGGGGCGAACACCGGGGAGCTGTTTTTT. V and J are TRBV7-8 and TRBJ2-2, with a possible D match to TRBD2 (6 bases). Trimming shortened V by 5 bases and J by 0 bases, and 13 bases separated the two germline ends. The CDR3 totals 16 residues. Per the germline V gene, CDR1 is SGHVS and CDR2 is FQNEAQ.

The CDR3 region has the DNA TGTGCCAGCAGCTTGAGCCCGGGGAGCTCCTATGGCTACACCTTC. Its translation is CASSLSPGSSYGYTF. The rearrangement uses TRBV5-6 and TRBJ1-2, with no clear D. Germline values: CDR1 SGHDT, CDR2 YYEEEE. The CDR3 contains 15 residues. Trimming removed 1 base at V and 4 bases at J, with 14 bases between.

The chain uses TRBV7-8 and TRBJ1-1; D is undetermined. The CDR3 spans 14 residues. Between the trimmed V and J ends, which lost 2 bases and 10 bases, there was a span of 17 bases. Germline V gene sequence: CDR1 SGHVS, CDR2 FQNEAQ. The CDR3, as DNA: TGTGCCAGCAGCTTAAGTTCGGTTTGGCAGACAGCTTTCTTT. It encodes CASSLSSVWQTAFF.

This clonotype has just a few counts. This rearrangement joins TRBV11-2 to TRBJ2-1, with a tentative D call TRBD2 (5 bases). The CDR3 runs to 15 residues. V was pared by 5 bases and J by 1 base, with 12 bases between. The germline V gene encodes CDR1 SGHAT and CDR2 FQNNGV. The CDR3 nucleotides are TGTGCCAGCAGCACCGACCCGGGGTCCTACAATGAGCAGTTCTTC. Protein product: CASSTDPGSYNEQFF.

Only a few counts were recorded for this clonotype. The V and J genes are TRBV7-8 and TRBJ2-3; 13 bases match TRBD2. Germline CDR1 reads SGHVS; CDR2 reads FQNEAQ. The V segment lost 5 bases and the J segment 5 bases; nucleotides outside the gene matches: 4. The length of the CDR3 is 15 residues. Here the CDR3 DNA reads TGTGCCAGCAGCCGGACTAGCGGGGGTGGAGATACGCAGTATTTT. The encoded protein is CASSRTSGGGDTQYF. Looking up the rest from reference TRBV7-8 and TRBJ2-3 gives the full variable domain: GAGVSQSPRYKVAKRGQDVALRCDPISGHVSLFWYQQALGQGPEFLTYFQNEAQLDKSGLPSDRFFAERPEGSVSTLKIQRTQQEDSAVYLCASSRTSGGGDTQYFGPGTRLTVL.

This chain links TRBV18 with TRBJ1-1, with D unclear. Germline V gene sequence: CDR1 KGHSH, CDR2 LQKENI. The CDR3 contains 15 residues. The germline V and J ends were trimmed by 6 bases and 1 base, with 15 bases remaining between them. The DNA for the CDR3 is TGTGCCAGCTCCCCAATCGAGCGCCCGAACACTGAAGCTTTCTTT. Translated, it gives CASSPIERPNTEAFF.

The chain carries TRBV7-2 and TRBJ2-3, with TRBD2 matching over 8 bases. The germline gives CDR1 SGHTA, CDR2 FQGNSA. This CDR3 is built from 14 residues. V was pared by 5 bases and J by 6 bases, with 7 bases of the junction left unmatched. CDR3 protein: CASSTGGAADTQYF. For the CDR3, the DNA is TGTGCCAGCAGCACCGGGGGGGCGGCTGATACGCAGTATTTT.

V is TRBV5-1 and J is TRBJ1-4, with D possibly matching TRBD1 (5 bases). The CDR3 totals 15 residues. V was cut by 2 bases and J by 5 bases, with 13 bases left in between. Per the germline V gene, CDR1 is SGHRS and CDR2 is YFSETQ. The CDR3 DNA is TGCGCCAGCAGCTTTAATGGGGGACGCAATGAAAAACTGTTTTTT. This codes for CASSFNGGRNEKLFF.

This rearrangement joins TRBV7-9 to TRBJ1-5, with TRBD1 matching 7 bases. The V gene's germline CDR1 is SEHNR and CDR2 FQNEAQ (reference sequence). Trimming took 4 bases from V and 3 from J; bases not matched to a gene: 9. This CDR3 spans 16 amino acids. The CDR3 nucleotides are TGTGCCAGCAGCTCCATGACAGGGACCGACAATCAGCCCCAGCATTTT. Translation: CASSSMTGTDNQPQHF.

This rearrangement joins TRBV27 to TRBJ2-5, with 8 positions matching TRBD2. Trimming cost V 7 bases and J 1 base; bases outside gene matches: 11. The germline CDR1 and CDR2 sequences are MNHEY and SMNVEV (reference sequence). The CDR3 runs 16 residues. The CDR3 spells CASKFNGGGIQETQYF. The CDR3 DNA is TGTGCCAGCAAGTTTAACGGCGGGGGGATCCAAGAGACCCAGTACTTC.

This clonotype turned up a few times. J is TRBJ1-5 and V is TRBV18, with D tentatively TRBD1 (5 bases). CDR3 size: 15 residues. Germline V gene data show CDR1 as KGHSH and CDR2 as LQKENI. Deletions cut 6 bases from V and 4 bases from J, with 16 bases between. Here the CDR3 reads CASSPNQGRNQPQHF. The CDR3 coding sequence is TGTGCCAGCTCCCCGAATCAGGGCCGGAATCAGCCCCAGCATTTT.

This clonotype was observed a handful of times. The chain links TRBV6-1 to TRBJ1-4; D call uncertain. In germline, CDR1 is MNHNS, CDR2 SASEGT. The CDR3 has 14 residues. Trimming shortened V by 1 base and J by 6 bases, and 9 bases separated the two germline ends. CDR3 sequence: CASSEDRVDEKLFF. CDR3 DNA: TGTGCCAGCAGTGAAGATAGGGTAGATGAAAAACTGTTTTTT.